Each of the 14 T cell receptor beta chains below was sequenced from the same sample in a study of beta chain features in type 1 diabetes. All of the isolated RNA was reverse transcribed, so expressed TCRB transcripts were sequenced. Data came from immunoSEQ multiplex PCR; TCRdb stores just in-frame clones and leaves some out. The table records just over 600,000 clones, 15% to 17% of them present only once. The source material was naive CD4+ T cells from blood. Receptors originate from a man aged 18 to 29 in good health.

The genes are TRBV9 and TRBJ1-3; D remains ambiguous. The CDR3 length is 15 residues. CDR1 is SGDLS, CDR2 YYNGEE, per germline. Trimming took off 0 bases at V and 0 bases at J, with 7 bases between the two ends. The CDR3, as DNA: TGTGCCAGCAGCGTAGGCAGCACCTCTGGAAACACCATATATTTT. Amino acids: CASSVGSTSGNTIYF.

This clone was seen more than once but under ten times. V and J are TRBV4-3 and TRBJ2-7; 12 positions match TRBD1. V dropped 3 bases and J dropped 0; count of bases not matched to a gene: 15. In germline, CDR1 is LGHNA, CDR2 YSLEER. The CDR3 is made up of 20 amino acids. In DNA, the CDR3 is TGCGCCAGCAGCCATCCTACTCGGGACAGGGGGCGATTGAGCTCCTACGAGCAGTACTTC. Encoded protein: CASSHPTRDRGRLSSYEQYF.

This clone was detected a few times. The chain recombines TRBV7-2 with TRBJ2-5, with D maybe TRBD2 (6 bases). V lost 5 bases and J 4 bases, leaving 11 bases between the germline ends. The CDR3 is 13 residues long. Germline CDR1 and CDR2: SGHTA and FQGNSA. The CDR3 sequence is CASSRGGLETQYF. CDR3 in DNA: TGTGCCAGCAGCCGCGGAGGGTTAGAGACCCAGTACTTC.

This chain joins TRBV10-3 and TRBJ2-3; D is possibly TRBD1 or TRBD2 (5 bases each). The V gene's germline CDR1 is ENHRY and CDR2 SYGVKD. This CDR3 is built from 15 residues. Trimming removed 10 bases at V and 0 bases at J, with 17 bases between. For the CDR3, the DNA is TGTGCCACCAACCGTGGGGGAGTTAGCACAGATACGCAGTATTTT. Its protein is CATNRGGVSTDTQYF.

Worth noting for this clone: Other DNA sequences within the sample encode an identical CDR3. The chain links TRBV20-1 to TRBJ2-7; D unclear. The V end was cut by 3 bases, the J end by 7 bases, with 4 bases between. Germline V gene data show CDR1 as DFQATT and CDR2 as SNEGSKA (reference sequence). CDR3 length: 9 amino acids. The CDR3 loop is CSASGEQYF. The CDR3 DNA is TGCAGTGCTAGTGGGGAGCAGTACTTC.

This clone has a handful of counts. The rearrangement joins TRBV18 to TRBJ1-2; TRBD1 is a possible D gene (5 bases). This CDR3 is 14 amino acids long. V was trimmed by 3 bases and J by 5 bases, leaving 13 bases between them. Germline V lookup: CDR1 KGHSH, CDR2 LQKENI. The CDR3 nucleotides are TGTGCCAGCTCACCGCCTCCAGGGACTTATGGCTACACCTTC. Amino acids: CASSPPPGTYGYTF.

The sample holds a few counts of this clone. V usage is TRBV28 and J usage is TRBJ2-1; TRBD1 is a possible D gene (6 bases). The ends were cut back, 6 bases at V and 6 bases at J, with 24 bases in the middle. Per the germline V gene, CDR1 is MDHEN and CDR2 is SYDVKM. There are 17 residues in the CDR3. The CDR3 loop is CASSLPGHMVGPNEQFF. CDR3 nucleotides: TGTGCCAGCAGCCTACCGGGACATATGGTAGGACCCAATGAGCAGTTCTTC.

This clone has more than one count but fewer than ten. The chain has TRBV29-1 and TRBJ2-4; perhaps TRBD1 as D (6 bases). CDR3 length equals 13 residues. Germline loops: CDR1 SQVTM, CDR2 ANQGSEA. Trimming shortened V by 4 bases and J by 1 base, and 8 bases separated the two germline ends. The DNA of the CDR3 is TGCAGCGTTGGTCAGGGGGCCAAAAACATTCAGTACTTC. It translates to CSVGQGAKNIQYF.

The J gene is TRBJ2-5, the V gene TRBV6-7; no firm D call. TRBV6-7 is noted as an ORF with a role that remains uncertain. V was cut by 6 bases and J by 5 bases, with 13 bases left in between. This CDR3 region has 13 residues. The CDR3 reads CASSTLGRETQYF. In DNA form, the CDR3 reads TGTGCCAGCAGCACACTTGGACGGGAGACCCAGTACTTC.

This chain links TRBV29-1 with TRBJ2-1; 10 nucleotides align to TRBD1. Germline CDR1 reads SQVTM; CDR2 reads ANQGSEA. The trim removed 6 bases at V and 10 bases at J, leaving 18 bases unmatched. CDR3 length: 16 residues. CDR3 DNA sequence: TGCAGCGTCGAAAACCGGGACAGGGGCCCGAAAGGGGAGCAGTTCTTC. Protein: CSVENRDRGPKGEQFF.

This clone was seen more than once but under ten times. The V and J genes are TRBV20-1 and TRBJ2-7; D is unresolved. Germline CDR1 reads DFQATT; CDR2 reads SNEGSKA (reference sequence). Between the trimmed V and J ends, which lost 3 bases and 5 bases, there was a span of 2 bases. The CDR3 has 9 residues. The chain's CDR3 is CSASHEQYF. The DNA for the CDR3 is TGCAGTGCTAGCCACGAGCAGTACTTC.

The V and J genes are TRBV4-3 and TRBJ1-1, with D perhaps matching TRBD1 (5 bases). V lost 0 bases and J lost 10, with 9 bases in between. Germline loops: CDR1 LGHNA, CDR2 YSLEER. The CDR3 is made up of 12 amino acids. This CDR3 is CASSQDRGGAFF. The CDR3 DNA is TGCGCCAGCAGCCAAGATCGGGGGGGAGCTTTCTTT.

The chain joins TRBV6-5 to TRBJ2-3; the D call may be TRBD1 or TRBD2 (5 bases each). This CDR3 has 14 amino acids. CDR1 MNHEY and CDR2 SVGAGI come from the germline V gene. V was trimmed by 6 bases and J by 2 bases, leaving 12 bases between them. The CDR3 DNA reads TGTGCCAGCAGACGGGGACCGGACACAGATACGCAGTATTTT. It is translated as CASRRGPDTDTQYF.

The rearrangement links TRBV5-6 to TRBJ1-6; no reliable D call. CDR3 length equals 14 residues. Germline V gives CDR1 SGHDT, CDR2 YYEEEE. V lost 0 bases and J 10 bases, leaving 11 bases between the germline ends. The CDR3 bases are TGTGCCAGCAGCTTGGCCCGGGTGAGGTCACCCCTCCACTTT. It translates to CASSLARVRSPLHF.